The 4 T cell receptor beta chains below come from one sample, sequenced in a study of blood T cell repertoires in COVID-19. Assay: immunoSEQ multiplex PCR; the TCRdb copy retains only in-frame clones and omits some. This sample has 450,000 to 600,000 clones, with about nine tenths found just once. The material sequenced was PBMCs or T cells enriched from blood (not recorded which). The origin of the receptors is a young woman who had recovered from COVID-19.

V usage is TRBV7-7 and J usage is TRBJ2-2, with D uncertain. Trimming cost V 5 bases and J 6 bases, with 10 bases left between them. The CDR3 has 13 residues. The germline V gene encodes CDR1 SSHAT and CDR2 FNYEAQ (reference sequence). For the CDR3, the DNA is TGTGCCAGCAGCCCCAACAATGCCGGGGAGCTGTTTTTT. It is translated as CASSPNNAGELFF. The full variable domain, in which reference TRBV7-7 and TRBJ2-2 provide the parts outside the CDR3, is GAGVSQSPRYKVTKRGQDVTLRCDPISSHATLYWYQQALGQGPEFLTYFNYEAQPDKSGLPSDRFSAERPEGSISTLTIQRTEQRDSAMYRCASSPNNAGELFFGEGSRLTVL.

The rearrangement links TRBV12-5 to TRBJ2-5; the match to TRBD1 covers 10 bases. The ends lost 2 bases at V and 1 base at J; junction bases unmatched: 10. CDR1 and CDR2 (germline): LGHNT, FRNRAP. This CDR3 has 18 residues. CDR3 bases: TGTGCTAGTGGTTTGCGGTACCTCGGGACAGGGGTCCAAGAGACCCAGTACTTC. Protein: CASGLRYLGTGVQETQYF. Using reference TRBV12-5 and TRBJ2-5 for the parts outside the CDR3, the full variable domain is DARVTQTPRHKVTEMGQEVTMRCQPILGHNTVFWYRQTMMQGLELLAYFRNRAPLDDSGMPKDRFSAEMPDATLATLKIQPSEPRDSAVYFCASGLRYLGTGVQETQYFGPGTRLLVL.

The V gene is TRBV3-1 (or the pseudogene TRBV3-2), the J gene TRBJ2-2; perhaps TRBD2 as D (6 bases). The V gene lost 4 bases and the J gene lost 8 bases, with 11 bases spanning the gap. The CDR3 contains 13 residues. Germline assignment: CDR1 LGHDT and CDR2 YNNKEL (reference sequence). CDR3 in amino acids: CASSPTSLGELFF. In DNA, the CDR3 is TGTGCCAGCAGCCCAACTAGCTTGGGGGAGCTGTTTTTT.

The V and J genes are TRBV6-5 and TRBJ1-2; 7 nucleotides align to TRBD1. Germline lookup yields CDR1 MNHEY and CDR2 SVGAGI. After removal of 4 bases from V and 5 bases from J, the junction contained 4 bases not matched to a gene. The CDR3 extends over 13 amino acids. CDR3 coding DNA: TGTGCCAGCAGTTCCCGGGACAGATATGGCTACACCTTC. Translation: CASSSRDRYGYTF.